This TCR beta chain was retrieved from a study of early T cells in non-severe SARS-CoV-2 infection. Study-level information: Unpaired chains resulted from sequencing bulk RNA of unsorted whole blood.

Attached unique molecular identifiers marked individual cDNA molecules. TCRdb re-called the 5' RACE reads with MiXCR, one entry per CDR3 protein. The profile shows tens of thousands of distinct CDR3 sequences, around 10% of them singletons. This clonotype was counted many times. Its target is not known. The V and J ends lost 1 base and 7 bases respectively, with 5 bases between them. Per the germline V gene, CDR1 is SEHNR and CDR2 is FQNEAQ (reference sequence). CDR3 size: 12 residues. The study, taken as a whole, reports: CD4 and private specificities were missed by VDJdb matching, which favored anti-spike CD8 responses.

The material was whole blood, obtained at baseline. The chain combines TRBV7-9 with TRBJ2-1; D gene uncertain. The source is an adult who was a healthcare worker with PCR-confirmed SARS-CoV-2 infection or an uninfected control (not recorded which). CDR3 residues: CASSLVGNEQFF. The CDR3 nucleotides read TGTGCCAGCAGCTTAGTTGGTAATGAGCAGTTCTTC.